One sample yielded the 11 T cell receptor beta chains listed below, sequenced in a study of CD8 T cells in ankylosing spondylitis. Findings of the study overall: About 8 highly homologous variants made up a TCR beta motif, and this motif appeared characteristic of ankylosing spondylitis blood.

Their antigen targets remain unknown. TCRdb passed the 5' RACE reads through MiXCR, listing each CDR3 protein once. The repertoire consists of 390,000 or so distinct CDR3 sequences, with about a fifth occurring once and the leading ten covering about 16%. Sequences were obtained from blood, either unsorted or a sorted T cell fraction (not recorded which). These receptors all stem from a male donor with ankylosing spondylitis.

This clonotype was found a few times. The chain has TRBV29-1 and TRBJ1-5; D is uncertain. V was trimmed by 4 bases and J by 0 bases, leaving 7 bases between them. The CDR3 consists of 13 residues. Per germline, CDR1 SQVTM and CDR2 ANQGSEA. The CDR3 spells CSVVWDSNQPQHF. As DNA, the CDR3 is TGCAGCGTTGTTTGGGATAGCAATCAGCCCCAGCATTTT.

This clonotype was counted between two and nine times. The chain is built from TRBV12-3 or TRBV12-4 and TRBJ2-4; 12 positions agree with TRBD2. V gave up 3 bases and J gave up 7 bases; unmatched junction bases: 4. This CDR3 contains 15 residues. The CDR3 is CASSLTSGSWNIQYF. The DNA of the CDR3 is TGTGCCAGCAGTTTGACTAGCGGGAGTTGGAACATTCAGTACTTC.

V and J are TRBV6-1 and TRBJ2-3; 10 bases are shared with TRBD1. V shed 1 base, J shed 6 bases, and the junction held 7 bases outside the gene matches. The CDR3 has 16 amino acids. Germline V lookup: CDR1 MNHNS, CDR2 SASEGT. Here the CDR3 reads CASSEVGTGAVDTQYF. DNA of the CDR3: TGTGCCAGCAGTGAAGTTGGGACAGGGGCGGTTGATACGCAGTATTTT.

J is TRBJ1-5 and V is TRBV19; perhaps TRBD1 as D (6 bases). CDR3 size: 14 residues. Trimming shortened V by 6 bases and J by 1 base, and 10 bases separated the two germline ends. Looked up from germline, CDR1 is LNHDA and CDR2 is SQIVND (reference sequence). The CDR3 DNA sequence: TGTGCCAGTAGATTTACAGGGAGCAATCAGCCCCAGCATTTT. Amino acid sequence: CASRFTGSNQPQHF.

The sample holds a few counts of this clonotype. The rearrangement uses TRBV4-3 and TRBJ2-7; 8 nucleotides align to TRBD1. The CDR3 runs 13 residues. Germline assignment: CDR1 LGHNA and CDR2 YSLEER. The trim removed 3 bases at V and 6 bases at J, leaving 4 bases unmatched. The CDR3 protein is CASSQARGREQYF. CDR3 DNA: TGCGCCAGCAGCCAGGCCAGGGGGCGCGAGCAGTACTTC.

The chain is built from TRBV19 and TRBJ2-7; the D is unclear. Trimming took 4 bases from V and 3 from J, leaving 13 bases between them. CDR3 length: 14 amino acids. Germline V gene lookup returns CDR1 LNHDA and CDR2 SQIVND (reference sequence). CDR3: CASSNLGPGYEQYF. The CDR3 coding sequence is TGTGCCAGTAGTAACCTCGGTCCCGGCTACGAGCAGTACTTC.

V gene TRBV6-5 combines with J gene TRBJ1-2, with D maybe TRBD1 (5 bases). Between the trimmed V and J ends, which lost 8 bases and 4 bases, there was a span of 14 bases. CDR1 and CDR2 (germline): MNHEY, SVGAGI. The CDR3 is made up of 13 amino acids. The CDR3 is CASVAGRPYGYTF. The CDR3, as DNA: TGTGCCAGCGTTGCAGGGCGTCCCTATGGCTACACCTTC.

V gene TRBV7-2 combines with J gene TRBJ2-3, with 13 bases lining up with TRBD2. Germline CDR1 reads SGHTA; CDR2 reads FQGNSA. This CDR3 has 15 residues. J gave up 6 bases and V 5 bases, and 5 bases lay outside the gene matches. In DNA, the CDR3 is TGTGCCAGCAGCCCCACTAGCGGGAGGGGGGATACGCAGTATTTT. Translation gives CASSPTSGRGDTQYF.

The J gene is TRBJ2-5, the V gene TRBV7-3, with no clear D. CDR1 SGHTA and CDR2 FQGTGA come from the germline V gene. V shed 1 base and J shed 1 base, with 10 bases lying between them. The CDR3 totals 15 residues. CDR3 DNA: TGTGCCAGCAGCTTAATCGGGCAGGCCCAAGAGACCCAGTACTTC. This gives the protein CASSLIGQAQETQYF.

This clonotype was observed a handful of times. J is TRBJ2-1 and V is TRBV6-2 or TRBV6-3; 9 bases align to TRBD2. The V segment lost 8 bases and the J segment 7 bases; nucleotides outside the gene matches: 15. CDR3 length: 16 residues. Per the germline V gene, CDR1 is MNHEY and CDR2 is SVGEGT. The CDR3 DNA follows: TGTGCCAGCCTTGATCTAGCGGGGCGTAACTGGAATGAGCAGTTCTTC. Translated: CASLDLAGRNWNEQFF.

This sequence joins TRBV6-1 and TRBJ2-7; unclear D gene. The germline gives CDR1 MNHNS, CDR2 SASEGT. With 7 bases removed from V and 6 bases from J, the gap between germline ends came to 16 bases. The CDR3 is made up of 13 amino acids. This CDR3 is CASNLRLSGEQYF. The CDR3 bases are TGTGCCAGCAATCTCCGGCTTTCCGGCGAGCAGTACTTC.